A selection of T cell receptor beta chains follows, all from one sample in a study of blood T cells in healthy people across ages. TCRdb reanalysed the 5' RACE reads using MiXCR and keeps one entry per CDR3 protein. The table lists approximately 1.5 million distinct CDR3 sequences, under 55% of them singletons. The source material was blood. Receptor source: a young woman in good health. Both conserved end residues are part of each CDR3. The D gene is left open where the match is weak. Size values are once, few and many counts, or a class for expanded clones, and some rows have none.

TRBJ1-2	NA	few	TRBV15	CATSREHSGYTF	TGTGCCACCAGCAGAGAACATTCTGGCTACACCTTC
TRBJ2-1	TRBD1	NA	TRBV12-3/TRBV12-4	CASTEGQGSYNEQFF	TGTGCCAGCACCGAAGGACAGGGTTCCTACAATGAGCAGTTCTTC
TRBJ1-4	TRBD1	NA	TRBV20-1	CSARTDRGEKLFF	TGCAGTGCTAGAACGGACAGGGGTGAAAAACTGTTTTTT
TRBJ2-2	NA	NA	TRBV12-3/TRBV12-4	CASSREGQVRELFF	TGTGCCAGCAGCCGCGAAGGTCAAGTCCGGGAGCTGTTTTTT
TRBJ2-5	TRBD2	once	TRBV5-1	CASSLTTSGKGETQYF	TGCGCCAGCAGCTTGACGACTAGCGGCAAGGGAGAGACCCAGTACTTC
TRBJ1-5	NA	NA	TRBV28	CASSIRGLEDQPQHF	TGTGCCAGCAGCATTCGGGGCTTGGAGGATCAGCCCCAGCATTTT
TRBJ2-3	NA	NA	TRBV4-3	CASSQDSGRPITDTQYF	TGCGCCAGCAGCCAAGATTCAGGGCGCCCGATCACAGATACGCAGTATTTT
TRBJ2-5	TRBD1	NA	TRBV4-3	CASSQDVDRGETQYF	TGCGCCAGCAGCCAAGATGTGGACAGGGGAGAGACCCAGTACTTC
TRBJ2-7	NA	NA	TRBV30	CAAGTHSYNEQYF	TGTGCCGCCGGGACACACTCCTACAATGAGCAGTACTTC
TRBJ2-6	NA	NA	TRBV7-9	CASSSGTGSGANVLTF	TGTGCCAGCAGCTCTGGGACGGGCTCTGGGGCCAACGTCCTGACTTTC
TRBJ2-3	TRBD2	few	TRBV5-1	CASSGPERETQYF	TGCGCCAGCAGCGGACCCGAGCGGGAGACGCAGTATTTT
TRBJ2-1	NA	NA	TRBV20-1	CSARDVVRDEQFF	TGCAGTGCTAGAGATGTCGTTAGGGATGAGCAGTTCTTC
TRBJ2-3	NA	NA	TRBV2	CASSDAGDTDTQYF	TGTGCCAGCAGTGATGCAGGAGACACAGATACGCAGTATTTT
TRBJ1-2	NA	few	TRBV4-3	CASSHYGYTF	TGCGCCAGCAGCCACTATGGCTACACCTTC
TRBJ2-1	NA	NA	TRBV6-6	CASSYSYSSSYNEQFF	TGTGCCAGCAGTTACTCATACTCCAGCTCCTACAATGAGCAGTTCTTC
TRBJ2-5	TRBD2	NA	TRBV4-3	CASSHGSGGLQETQYF	TGCGCCAGCAGCCATGGTAGCGGGGGCCTCCAAGAGACCCAGTACTTC
TRBJ2-7	NA	few	TRBV21-1	CANIDRKDYEQYF	TGTGCCAACATAGACAGGAAAGATTACGAGCAGTACTTC
TRBJ1-5	NA	few	TRBV7-2	CASSPETFAQPQHF	TGTGCCAGCAGCCCGGAGACCTTCGCTCAGCCCCAGCATTTT
TRBJ1-2	NA	few	TRBV27	CASSLSAPWGTDGYTF	TGTGCCAGCAGTTTATCAGCCCCCTGGGGTACGGATGGCTACACCTTC
TRBJ2-5	TRBD1	NA	TRBV20-1	CSARIQGVAETQYF	TGCAGTGCTAGAATTCAGGGGGTCGCAGAGACCCAGTACTTC
TRBJ1-1	NA	NA	TRBV7-3	CASSLSVRGTEAFF	TGTGCCAGCAGCTTATCGGTCAGGGGCACTGAAGCTTTCTTT
TRBJ2-3	TRBD2	few	TRBV10-1	CASSQRGESDTQYF	TGCGCCAGCAGTCAGCGGGGGGAATCAGATACGCAGTATTTT
TRBJ2-7	NA	NA	TRBV4-3	CASSQDPGPFYNEQYF	TGCGCCAGCAGCCAAGATCCGGGGCCCTTCTACAATGAGCAGTACTTC
TRBJ2-1	NA	few	TRBV6-5	CASSYSTKVRYNEQFF	TGTGCCAGCAGTTACTCGACTAAGGTGAGGTACAATGAGCAGTTCTTC
TRBJ2-1	NA	NA	TRBV12-3/TRBV12-4	CASSVSGTHGRQFF	TGTGCCAGCAGTGTCTCCGGGACCCACGGGCGGCAGTTCTTC
TRBJ2-7	NA	NA	TRBV12-3/TRBV12-4	CASSEDQIGPYEQYF	TGTGCCAGCAGTGAAGACCAAATTGGCCCCTACGAGCAGTACTTC
TRBJ2-7	NA	NA	TRBV7-2	CASSLGGGQEAQYF	TGTGCCAGCAGCTTAGGAGGGGGACAAGAGGCCCAGTACTTC
TRBJ2-6	TRBD2	NA	TRBV4-3	CASSLQPQTSAYSGANVLTF	TGCGCCAGCAGCCTGCAACCCCAGACTAGCGCATACTCTGGGGCCAACGTCCTGACTTTC
TRBJ2-1	TRBD2	NA	TRBV6-2/TRBV6-3	CASREGTRLYNEQFF	TGTGCCAGCAGGGAAGGGACTAGGCTTTACAATGAGCAGTTCTTC
TRBJ2-1	NA	NA	TRBV9	CASSVGTPSSYNEQFF	TGTGCCAGCAGCGTAGGGACCCCGAGCTCCTACAATGAGCAGTTCTTC
TRBJ1-2	TRBD1	few	TRBV29-1	CSVEARQGGGYTF	TGCAGCGTTGAAGCCCGACAGGGTGGTGGCTACACCTTC
TRBJ1-5	NA	NA	TRBV7-2	CASSPGVSNWGGQPQHF	TGTGCCAGCAGCCCTGGGGTATCAAACTGGGGAGGTCAGCCCCAGCATTTT
TRBJ1-1	TRBD1	NA	TRBV5-1	CASSWEGRGWAEAFF	TGCGCCAGCAGCTGGGAGGGCAGGGGGTGGGCTGAAGCTTTCTTT
TRBJ2-7	NA	NA	TRBV20-1	CSARDSGTYEQYF	TGCAGTGCTAGAGACTCCGGGACCTACGAGCAGTACTTC
TRBJ2-5	TRBD1	NA	TRBV6-5	CASSYGQGVREETQYF	TGTGCCAGCAGTTACGGTCAGGGGGTAAGAGAAGAGACCCAGTACTTC
TRBJ2-3	TRBD2	NA	TRBV6-4	CASSLRSGTTDTQYF	TGTGCCAGCAGTCTCCGTAGCGGGACCACAGATACGCAGTATTTT
TRBJ2-1	TRBD1	NA	TRBV7-9	CASSPSRRQGRGYNEQFF	TGTGCCAGCAGCCCCAGCAGACGACAGGGCAGGGGGTACAATGAGCAGTTCTTC
TRBJ2-1	NA	few	TRBV4-3	CASSQERGLSYNEQFF	TGCGCCAGCAGCCAAGAACGTGGGTTATCCTACAATGAGCAGTTCTTC
TRBJ1-2	TRBD1	NA	TRBV6-1	CASRTPQGFGYTF	TGTGCCAGCAGAACCCCACAGGGGTTTGGCTACACCTTC
TRBJ1-2	NA	few	TRBV6-1	CASSARFYGYTF	TGTGCCAGCAGTGCGCGGTTCTATGGCTACACCTTC
TRBJ2-2	NA	few	TRBV20-1	CSARPGRDTGELFF	TGCAGTGCTAGGCCGGGACGGGACACCGGGGAGCTGTTTTTT
TRBJ2-5	NA	once	TRBV6-1	CASSDQHWDGRGWYF	TGTGCCAGCAGTGATCAACACTGGGACGGTCGAGGGTGGTACTTC
TRBJ1-2	NA	many	TRBV10-3	CAISDMGIGYGYTF	TGTGCCATCAGTGATATGGGGATTGGATATGGCTACACCTTC
TRBJ1-1	NA	NA	TRBV20-1	CSAREGGADTEAFF	TGCAGTGCTAGAGAGGGGGGGGCGGACACTGAAGCTTTCTTT
TRBJ2-7	TRBD1	many	TRBV29-1	CSARDRFYEQYF	TGCAGCGCTCGGGACAGGTTTTACGAGCAGTACTTC
TRBJ2-7	TRBD2	NA	TRBV29-1	CSVAGTSGSNEQYF	TGCAGCGTCGCCGGGACTAGCGGGAGCAACGAGCAGTACTTC
TRBJ1-2	NA	NA	TRBV20-1	CSARPGEAYGYTF	TGCAGTGCCCGACCTGGGGAGGCCTATGGCTACACCTTC
TRBJ2-2	NA	NA	TRBV10-3	CAIMAGTENTGELFF	TGTGCCATCATGGCGGGGACAGAGAACACCGGGGAGCTGTTTTTT
TRBJ2-1	TRBD2	NA	TRBV7-2	CASSLASGGSMKQFF	TGTGCCAGCAGCTTAGCCAGCGGGGGCTCAATGAAGCAGTTCTTC
TRBJ2-7	TRBD1	NA	TRBV10-3	CATLGQDSSYEQYF	TGTGCCACGCTGGGACAGGACAGCTCCTACGAGCAGTACTTC
TRBJ2-5	TRBD2	few	TRBV20-1	CSATGLAGGVETQYF	TGCAGTGCTACCGGACTAGCGGGAGGGGTGGAGACCCAGTACTTC
TRBJ2-7	TRBD2	NA	TRBV11-2	CASSLLPLAAYEQYF	TGTGCCAGCAGCTTACTACCACTAGCGGCCTACGAGCAGTACTTC